The text below deals with one T cell receptor beta chain. Its target is not known. It was with 60 Vbeta and 13 Jbeta primers that the PCR ran. Repertoires were generated with immunoSEQ multiplex PCR, while TCRdb's copy carries only in-frame clones and drops some. The sample has some 150,000 clones; more than 80% are singletons. Trimming removed 4 bases from V and 7 bases from J, with 8 bases in between. This CDR3 comprises 12 residues. Germline V gene sequence: CDR1 SGHDN, CDR2 FVKESK. This sample stems from a study of cytomegalovirus exposure and HLA in healthy donors. Study-wide points: Based on reports, TCR beta sequences accurately predicted HLA-A and HLA-B alleles for most subjects. Beyond CMV serostatus, there was no information to go on about immune exposure. It is likely that the observed cluster of highly shared sequence variants was a sequencing artifact.

Sequences were obtained from PBMCs. The sequence was collected from a woman in her fifties or sixties in good health and CMV-seronegative. V usage is TRBV14 and J usage is TRBJ2-1, with D unresolved. CDR3 sequence (DNA): TGTGCCAGCAGCCCCTACCCAAATGAGCAGTTCTTC. Encoded protein: CASSPYPNEQFF.